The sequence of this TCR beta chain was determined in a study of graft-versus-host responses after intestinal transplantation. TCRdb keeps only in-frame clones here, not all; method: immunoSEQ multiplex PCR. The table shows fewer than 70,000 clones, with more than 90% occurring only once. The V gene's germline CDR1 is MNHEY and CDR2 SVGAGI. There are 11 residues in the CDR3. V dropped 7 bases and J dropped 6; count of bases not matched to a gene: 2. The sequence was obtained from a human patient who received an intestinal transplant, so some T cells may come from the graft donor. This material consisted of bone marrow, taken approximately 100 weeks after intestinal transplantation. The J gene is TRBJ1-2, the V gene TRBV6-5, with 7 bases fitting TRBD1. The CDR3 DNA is TGTGCCAGCACCAGGGGGGATGGCTACACCTTC. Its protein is CASTRGDGYTF.